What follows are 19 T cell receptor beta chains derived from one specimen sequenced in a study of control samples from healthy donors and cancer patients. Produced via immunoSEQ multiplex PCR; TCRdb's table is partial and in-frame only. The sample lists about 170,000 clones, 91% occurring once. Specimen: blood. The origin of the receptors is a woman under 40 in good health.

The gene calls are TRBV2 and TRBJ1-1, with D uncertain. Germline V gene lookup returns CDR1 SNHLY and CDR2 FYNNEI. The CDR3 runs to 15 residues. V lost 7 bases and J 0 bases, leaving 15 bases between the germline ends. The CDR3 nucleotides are TGTGCCAGCATGGTGTCAGGACCCATGAACACTGAAGCTTTCTTT. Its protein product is CASMVSGPMNTEAFF.

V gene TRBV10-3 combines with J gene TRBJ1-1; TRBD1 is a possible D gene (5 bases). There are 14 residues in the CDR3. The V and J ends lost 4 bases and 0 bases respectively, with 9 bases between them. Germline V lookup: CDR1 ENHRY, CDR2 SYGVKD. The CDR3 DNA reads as TGTGCCATCAGTGCTCTGGACATGAACACTGAAGCTTTCTTT. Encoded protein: CAISALDMNTEAFF.

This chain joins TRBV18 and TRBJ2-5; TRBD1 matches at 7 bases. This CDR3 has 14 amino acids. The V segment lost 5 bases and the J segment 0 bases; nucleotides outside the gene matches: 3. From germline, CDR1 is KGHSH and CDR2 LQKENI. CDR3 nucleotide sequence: TGTGCCAGCTCAGGACAGGAGTACCAAGAGACCCAGTACTTC. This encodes CASSGQEYQETQYF. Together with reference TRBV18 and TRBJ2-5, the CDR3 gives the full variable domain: NAGVMQNPRHLVRRRGQEARLRCSPMKGHSHVYWYRQLPEEGLKFMVYLQKENIIDESGMPKERFSAEFPKEGPSILRIQQVVRGDSAAYFCASSGQEYQETQYFGPGTRLLVL.

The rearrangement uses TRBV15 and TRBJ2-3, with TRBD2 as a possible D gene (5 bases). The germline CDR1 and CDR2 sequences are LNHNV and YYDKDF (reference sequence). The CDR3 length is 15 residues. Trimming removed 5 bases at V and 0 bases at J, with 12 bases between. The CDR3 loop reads CATSGPGSSTDTQYF. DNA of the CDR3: TGTGCCACCAGCGGACCGGGATCTAGCACAGATACGCAGTATTTT.

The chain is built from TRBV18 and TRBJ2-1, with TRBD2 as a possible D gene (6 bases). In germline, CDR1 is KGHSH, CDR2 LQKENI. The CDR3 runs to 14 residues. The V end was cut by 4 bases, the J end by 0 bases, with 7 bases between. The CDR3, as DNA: TGTGCCAGCTCACGGCGGGACTCCTACAATGAGCAGTTCTTC. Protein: CASSRRDSYNEQFF.

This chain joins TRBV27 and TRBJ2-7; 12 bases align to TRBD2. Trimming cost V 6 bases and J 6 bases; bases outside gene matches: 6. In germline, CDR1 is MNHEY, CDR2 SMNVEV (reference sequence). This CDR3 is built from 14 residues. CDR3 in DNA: TGTGCCAGCAGCGGGACTAGCGGGCGAGTCGAGCAGTACTTC. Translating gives CASSGTSGRVEQYF.

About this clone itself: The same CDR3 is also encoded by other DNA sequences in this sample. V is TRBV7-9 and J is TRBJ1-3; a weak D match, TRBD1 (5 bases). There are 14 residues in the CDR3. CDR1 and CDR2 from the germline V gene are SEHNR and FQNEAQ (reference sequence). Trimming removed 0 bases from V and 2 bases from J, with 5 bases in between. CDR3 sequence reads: CASSLAGAGNTIYF. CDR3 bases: TGTGCCAGCAGCTTAGCAGGGGCTGGAAACACCATATATTTT.

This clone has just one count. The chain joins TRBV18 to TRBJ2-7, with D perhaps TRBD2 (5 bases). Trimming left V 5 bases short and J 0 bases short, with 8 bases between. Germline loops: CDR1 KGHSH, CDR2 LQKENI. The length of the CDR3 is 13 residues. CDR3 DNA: TGTGCCAGCTCATTTACTAGCTCCTACGAGCAGTACTTC. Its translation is CASSFTSSYEQYF.

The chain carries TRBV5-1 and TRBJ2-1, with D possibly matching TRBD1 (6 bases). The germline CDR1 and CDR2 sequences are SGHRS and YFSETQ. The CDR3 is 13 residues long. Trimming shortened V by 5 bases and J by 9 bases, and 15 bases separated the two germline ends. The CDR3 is CASRYPDRPEQFF. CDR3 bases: TGCGCCAGCAGGTACCCTGACAGGCCTGAGCAGTTCTTC.

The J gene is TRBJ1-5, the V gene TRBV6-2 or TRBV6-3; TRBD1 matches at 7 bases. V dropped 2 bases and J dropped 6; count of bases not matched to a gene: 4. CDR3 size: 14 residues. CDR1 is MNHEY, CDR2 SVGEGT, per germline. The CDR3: CASSYGQVVQPQHF. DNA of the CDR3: TGTGCCAGCAGTTACGGACAGGTGGTTCAGCCCCAGCATTTT.

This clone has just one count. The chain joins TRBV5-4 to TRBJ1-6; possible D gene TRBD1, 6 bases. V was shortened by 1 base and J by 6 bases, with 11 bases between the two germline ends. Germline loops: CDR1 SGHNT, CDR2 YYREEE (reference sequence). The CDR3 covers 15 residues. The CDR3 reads CASSLTGWSNSPLHF. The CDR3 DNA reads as TGTGCCAGCAGCTTGACAGGGTGGAGTAATTCACCCCTCCACTTT.

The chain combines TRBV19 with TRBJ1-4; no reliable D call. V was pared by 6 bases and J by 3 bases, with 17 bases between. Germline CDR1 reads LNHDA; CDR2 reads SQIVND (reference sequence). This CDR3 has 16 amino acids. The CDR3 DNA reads TGTGCCAGTAGCTCCGGGTCCACCGCAGCTAATGAAAAACTGTTTTTT. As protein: CASSSGSTAANEKLFF.

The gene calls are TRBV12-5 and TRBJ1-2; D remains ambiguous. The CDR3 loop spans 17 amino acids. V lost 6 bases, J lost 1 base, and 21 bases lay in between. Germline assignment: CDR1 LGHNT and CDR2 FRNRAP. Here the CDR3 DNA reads TGTGCTAGTGGACCCCTCCTCTTCGGGGATATTAACTATGGCTACACCTTC. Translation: CASGPLLFGDINYGYTF.

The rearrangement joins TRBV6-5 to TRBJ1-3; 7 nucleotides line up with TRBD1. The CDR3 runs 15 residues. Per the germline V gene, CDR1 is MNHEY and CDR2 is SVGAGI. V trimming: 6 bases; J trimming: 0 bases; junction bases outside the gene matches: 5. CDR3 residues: CASSKGQFSGNTIYF. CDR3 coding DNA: TGTGCCAGCAGCAAGGGACAGTTCTCTGGAAACACCATATATTTT.

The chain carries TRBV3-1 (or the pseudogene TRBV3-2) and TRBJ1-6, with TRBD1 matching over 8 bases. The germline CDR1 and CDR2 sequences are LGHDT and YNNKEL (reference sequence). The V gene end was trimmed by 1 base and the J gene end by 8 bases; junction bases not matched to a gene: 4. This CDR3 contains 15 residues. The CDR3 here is CASSQGTGTHSPLHF. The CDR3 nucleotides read TGTGCCAGCAGCCAAGGGACAGGGACACATTCACCCCTCCACTTT.

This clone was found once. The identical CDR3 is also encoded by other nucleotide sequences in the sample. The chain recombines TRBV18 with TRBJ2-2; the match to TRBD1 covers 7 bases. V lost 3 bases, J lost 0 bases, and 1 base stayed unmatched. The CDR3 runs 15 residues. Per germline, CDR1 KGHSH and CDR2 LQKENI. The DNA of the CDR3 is TGTGCCAGCTCACCCGACAGGGCGAACACCGGGGAGCTGTTTTTT. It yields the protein CASSPDRANTGELFF. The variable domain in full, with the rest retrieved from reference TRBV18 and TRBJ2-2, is NAGVMQNPRHLVRRRGQEARLRCSPMKGHSHVYWYRQLPEEGLKFMVYLQKENIIDESGMPKERFSAEFPKEGPSILRIQQVVRGDSAAYFCASSPDRANTGELFFGEGSRLTVL.

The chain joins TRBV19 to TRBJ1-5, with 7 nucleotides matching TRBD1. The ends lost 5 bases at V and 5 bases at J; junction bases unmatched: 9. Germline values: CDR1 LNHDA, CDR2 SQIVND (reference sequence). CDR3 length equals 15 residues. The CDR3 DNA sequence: TGTGCCAGTAGTGCCCAGACAGGGAGGCATCAGCCCCAGCATTTT. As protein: CASSAQTGRHQPQHF.

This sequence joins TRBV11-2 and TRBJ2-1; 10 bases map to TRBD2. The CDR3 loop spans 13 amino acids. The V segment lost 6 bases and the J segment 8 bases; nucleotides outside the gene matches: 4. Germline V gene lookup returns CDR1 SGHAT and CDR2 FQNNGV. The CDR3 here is CASRPAGGDEQFF. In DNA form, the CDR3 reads TGTGCCAGCAGGCCAGCGGGGGGGGATGAGCAGTTCTTC. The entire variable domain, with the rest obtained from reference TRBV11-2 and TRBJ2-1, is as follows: EAGVAQSPRYKIIEKRQSVAFWCNPISGHATLYWYQQILGQGPKLLIQFQNNGVVDDSQLPKDRFSAERLKGVDSTLKIQPAKLEDSAVYLCASRPAGGDEQFFGPGTRLTVL.

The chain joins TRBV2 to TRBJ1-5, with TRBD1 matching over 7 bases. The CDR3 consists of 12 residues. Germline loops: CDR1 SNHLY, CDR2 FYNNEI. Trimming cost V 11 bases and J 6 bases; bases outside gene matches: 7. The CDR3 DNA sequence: TGTGCCGGTCAGGGGGTTGGTCAGCCCCAGCATTTT. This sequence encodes CAGQGVGQPQHF.